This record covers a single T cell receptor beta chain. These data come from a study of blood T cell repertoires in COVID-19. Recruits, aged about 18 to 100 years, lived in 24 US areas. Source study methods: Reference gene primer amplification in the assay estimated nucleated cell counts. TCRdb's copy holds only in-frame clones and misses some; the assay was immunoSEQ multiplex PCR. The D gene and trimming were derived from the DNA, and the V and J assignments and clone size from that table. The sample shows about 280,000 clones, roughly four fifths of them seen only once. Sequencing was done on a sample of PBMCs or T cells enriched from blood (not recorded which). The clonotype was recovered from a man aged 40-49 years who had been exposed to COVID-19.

DNA of the CDR3: TGTGCCAGCAGCGTGACAGCGCATACTAACCAAGAGACCCAGTACTTC. This encodes CASSVTAHTNQETQYF. V gene TRBV9 combines with J gene TRBJ2-5; tentatively, D is TRBD1 (5 bases). Germline loops: CDR1 SGDLS, CDR2 YYNGEE. The CDR3 has 16 residues. The ends were cut back, 2 bases at V and 0 bases at J, with 14 bases in the middle.